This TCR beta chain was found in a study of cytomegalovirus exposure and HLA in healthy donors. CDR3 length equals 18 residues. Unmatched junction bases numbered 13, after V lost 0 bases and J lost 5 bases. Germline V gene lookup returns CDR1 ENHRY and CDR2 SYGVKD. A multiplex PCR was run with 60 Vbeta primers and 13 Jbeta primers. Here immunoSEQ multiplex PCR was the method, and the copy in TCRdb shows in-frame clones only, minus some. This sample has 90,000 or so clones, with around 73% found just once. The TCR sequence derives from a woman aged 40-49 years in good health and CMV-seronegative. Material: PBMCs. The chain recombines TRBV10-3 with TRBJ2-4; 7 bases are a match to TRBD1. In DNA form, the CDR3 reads TGTGCCATCAGTGAGTCAAAAGGGGGCTCGGTAGTGGAAAACATTCAGTACTTC. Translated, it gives CAISESKGGSVVENIQYF.